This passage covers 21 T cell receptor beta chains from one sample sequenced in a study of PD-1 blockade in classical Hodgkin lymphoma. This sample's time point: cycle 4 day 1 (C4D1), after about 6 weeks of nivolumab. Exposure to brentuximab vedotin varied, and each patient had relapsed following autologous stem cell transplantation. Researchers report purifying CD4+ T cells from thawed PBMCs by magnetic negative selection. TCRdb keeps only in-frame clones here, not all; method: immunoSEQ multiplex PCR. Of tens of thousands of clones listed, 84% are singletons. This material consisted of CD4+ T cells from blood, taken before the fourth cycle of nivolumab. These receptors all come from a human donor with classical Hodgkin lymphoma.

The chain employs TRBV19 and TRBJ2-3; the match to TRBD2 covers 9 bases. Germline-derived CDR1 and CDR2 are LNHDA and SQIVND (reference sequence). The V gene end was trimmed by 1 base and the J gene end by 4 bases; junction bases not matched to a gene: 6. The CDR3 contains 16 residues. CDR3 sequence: CASSIGVSGGPDTQYF. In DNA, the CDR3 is TGTGCCAGTAGTATAGGAGTTAGCGGGGGTCCAGATACGCAGTATTTT.

DNA of the CDR3: TGTGCCGATCTTGGGGGACAGTTAAATGAAAAACTGTTTTTT. Protein product: CADLGGQLNEKLFF. The chain recombines TRBV12-1 with TRBJ1-4; TRBD1 is the table's D call, not checked against the DNA. TRBV12-1 is termed a pseudogene. The CDR3 contains 14 residues.

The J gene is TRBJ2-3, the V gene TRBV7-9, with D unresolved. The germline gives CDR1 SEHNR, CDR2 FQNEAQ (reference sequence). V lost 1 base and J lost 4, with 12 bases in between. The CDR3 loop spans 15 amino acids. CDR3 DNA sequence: TGTGCCAGCAGCTTAGGGTCCCCCGGCCCAGATACGCAGTATTTT. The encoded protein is CASSLGSPGPDTQYF.

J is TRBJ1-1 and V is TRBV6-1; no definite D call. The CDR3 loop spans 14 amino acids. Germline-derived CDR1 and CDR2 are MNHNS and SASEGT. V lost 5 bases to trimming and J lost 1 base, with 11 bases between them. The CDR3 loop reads CASSFGYSNTEAFF. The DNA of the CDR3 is TGTGCCAGCAGTTTCGGCTATTCGAACACTGAAGCTTTCTTT.

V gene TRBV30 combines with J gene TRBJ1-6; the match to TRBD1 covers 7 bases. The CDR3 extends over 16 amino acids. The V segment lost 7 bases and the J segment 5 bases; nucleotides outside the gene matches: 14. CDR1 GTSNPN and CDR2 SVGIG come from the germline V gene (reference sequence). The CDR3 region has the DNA TGTGCCTCTAACAGGGGATTCATACCTCATAATTCACCCCTCCACTTT. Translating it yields CASNRGFIPHNSPLHF. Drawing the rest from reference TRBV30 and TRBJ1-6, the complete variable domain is SQTIHQWPATLVQPVGSPLSLECTVEGTSNPNLYWYRQAAGRGLQLLFYSVGIGQISSEVPQNLSASRPQDRQFILSSKKLLLSDSGFYLCASNRGFIPHNSPLHFGNGTRLTVT.

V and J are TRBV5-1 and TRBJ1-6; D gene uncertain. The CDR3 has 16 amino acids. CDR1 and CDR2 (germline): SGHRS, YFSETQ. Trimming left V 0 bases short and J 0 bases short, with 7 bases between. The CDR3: CASSLEGSSYNSPLHF. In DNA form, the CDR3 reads TGCGCCAGCAGCTTGGAAGGGAGCTCCTATAATTCACCCCTCCACTTT.

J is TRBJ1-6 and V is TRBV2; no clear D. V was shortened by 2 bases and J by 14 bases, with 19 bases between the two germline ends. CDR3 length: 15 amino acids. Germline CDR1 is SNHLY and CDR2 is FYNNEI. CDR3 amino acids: CASSESGVAFYSLHF. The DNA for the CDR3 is TGTGCCAGCAGTGAATCGGGAGTTGCTTTTTACTCCCTCCACTTT.

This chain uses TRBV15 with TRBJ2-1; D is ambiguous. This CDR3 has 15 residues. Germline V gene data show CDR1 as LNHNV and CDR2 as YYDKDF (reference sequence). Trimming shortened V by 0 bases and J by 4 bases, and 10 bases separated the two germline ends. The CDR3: CATSRDLNTYNEQFF. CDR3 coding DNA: TGTGCCACCAGCAGAGATCTGAACACGTACAATGAGCAGTTCTTC.

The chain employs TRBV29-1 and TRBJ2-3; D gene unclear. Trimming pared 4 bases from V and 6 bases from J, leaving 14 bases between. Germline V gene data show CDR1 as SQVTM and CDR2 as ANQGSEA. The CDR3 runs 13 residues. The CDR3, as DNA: TGCAGCGTTGGGCCGTCTCTGGGGGATACGCAGTATTTT. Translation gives CSVGPSLGDTQYF.

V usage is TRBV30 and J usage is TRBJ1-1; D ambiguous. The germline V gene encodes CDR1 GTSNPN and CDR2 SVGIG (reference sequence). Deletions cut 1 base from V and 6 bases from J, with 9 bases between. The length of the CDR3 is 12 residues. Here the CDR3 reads CAWSGRGSEAFF. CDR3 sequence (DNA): TGTGCCTGGAGTGGTCGAGGGTCTGAAGCTTTCTTT.

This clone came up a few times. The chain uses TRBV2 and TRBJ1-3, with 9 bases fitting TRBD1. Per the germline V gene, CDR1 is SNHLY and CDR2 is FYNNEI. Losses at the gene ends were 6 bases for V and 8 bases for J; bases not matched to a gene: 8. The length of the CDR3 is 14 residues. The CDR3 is CASRVGTGKDTIYF. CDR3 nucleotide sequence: TGTGCCAGCAGGGTAGGGACAGGGAAGGACACCATATATTTT. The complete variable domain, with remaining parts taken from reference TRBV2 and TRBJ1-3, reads EPEVTQTPSHQVTQMGQEVILRCVPISNHLYFYWYRQILGQKVEFLVSFYNNEISEKSEIFDDQFSVERPDGSNFTLKIRSTKLEDSAMYFCASRVGTGKDTIYFGEGSWLTVV.

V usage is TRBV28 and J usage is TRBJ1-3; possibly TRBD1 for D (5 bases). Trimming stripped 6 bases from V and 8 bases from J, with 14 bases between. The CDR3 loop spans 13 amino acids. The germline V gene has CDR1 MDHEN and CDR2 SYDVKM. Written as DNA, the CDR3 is TGTGCCAGCAGGAGCAGGGTAGTATACACCATATATTTT. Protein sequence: CASRSRVVYTIYF.

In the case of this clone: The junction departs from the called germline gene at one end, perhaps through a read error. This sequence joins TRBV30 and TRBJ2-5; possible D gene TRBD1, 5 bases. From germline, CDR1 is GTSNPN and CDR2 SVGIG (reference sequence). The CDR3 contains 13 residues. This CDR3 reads CAWSPDRQGTQYF. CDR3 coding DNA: TGTGCCTGGAGTCCAGACAGACAAGGGACCCAGTACTTC. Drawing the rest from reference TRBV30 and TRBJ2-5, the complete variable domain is SQTIHQWPATLVQPVGSPLSLECTVEGTSNPNLYWYRQAAGRGLQLLFYSVGIGQISSEVPQNLSASRPQDRQFILSSKKLLLSDSGFYLCAWSPDRQGTQYFGPGTRLLVL.

CDR3 DNA sequence: TGTGCCAGCTCATCCGGGCGGACAGGGAACGGAGGTGAAAAACTGTTTTTT. Amino acids: CASSSGRTGNGGEKLFF. The chain employs TRBV18 and TRBJ1-4; 8 bases match TRBD1. Germline CDR1 reads KGHSH; CDR2 reads LQKENI. Germline trimming cut 5 bases from V and 7 bases from J; bases unmatched to any gene: 15. The CDR3 spans 17 residues.

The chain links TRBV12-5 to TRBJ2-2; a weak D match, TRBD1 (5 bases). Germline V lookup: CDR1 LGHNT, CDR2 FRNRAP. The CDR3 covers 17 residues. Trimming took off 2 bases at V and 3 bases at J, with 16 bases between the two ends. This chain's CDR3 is CASGLSVSQGDTGELFF. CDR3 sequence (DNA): TGTGCTAGTGGTTTGTCCGTAAGCCAGGGCGACACCGGGGAGCTGTTTTTT. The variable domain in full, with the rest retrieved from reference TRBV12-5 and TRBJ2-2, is DARVTQTPRHKVTEMGQEVTMRCQPILGHNTVFWYRQTMMQGLELLAYFRNRAPLDDSGMPKDRFSAEMPDATLATLKIQPSEPRDSAVYFCASGLSVSQGDTGELFFGEGSRLTVL.

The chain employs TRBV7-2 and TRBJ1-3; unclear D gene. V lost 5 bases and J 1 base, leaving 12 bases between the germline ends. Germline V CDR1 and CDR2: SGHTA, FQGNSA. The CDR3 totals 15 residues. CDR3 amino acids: CASSPYRGSGNTIYF. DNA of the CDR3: TGTGCCAGCAGCCCCTATCGGGGATCTGGAAACACCATATATTTT.

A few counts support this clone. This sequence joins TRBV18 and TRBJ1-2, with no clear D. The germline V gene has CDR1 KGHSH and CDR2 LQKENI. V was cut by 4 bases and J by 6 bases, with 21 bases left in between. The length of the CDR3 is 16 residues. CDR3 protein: CASSLFSEPDEDGYTF. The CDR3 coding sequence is TGTGCCAGCTCACTCTTCTCCGAACCGGACGAGGATGGCTACACCTTC. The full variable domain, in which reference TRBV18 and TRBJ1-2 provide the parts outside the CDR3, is NAGVMQNPRHLVRRRGQEARLRCSPMKGHSHVYWYRQLPEEGLKFMVYLQKENIIDESGMPKERFSAEFPKEGPSILRIQQVVRGDSAAYFCASSLFSEPDEDGYTFGSGTRLTVV.

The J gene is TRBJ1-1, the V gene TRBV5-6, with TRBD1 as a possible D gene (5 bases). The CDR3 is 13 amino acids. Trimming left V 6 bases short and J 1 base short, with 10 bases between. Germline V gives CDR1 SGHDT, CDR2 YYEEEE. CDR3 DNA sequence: TGTGCCAGCAACATTCAGGGGAACACTGAAGCTTTCTTT. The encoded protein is CASNIQGNTEAFF.

CDR3 sequence reads: CASSQTRRSYEQYF. CDR3 bases: TGTGCCAGCAGTCAGACACGGAGATCCTACGAGCAGTACTTC. The chain joins TRBV28 to TRBJ2-7; D ambiguous. Germline V CDR1 and CDR2: MDHEN, SYDVKM. Trimming removed 5 bases from V and 1 base from J, with 12 bases in between. The length of the CDR3 is 14 residues.

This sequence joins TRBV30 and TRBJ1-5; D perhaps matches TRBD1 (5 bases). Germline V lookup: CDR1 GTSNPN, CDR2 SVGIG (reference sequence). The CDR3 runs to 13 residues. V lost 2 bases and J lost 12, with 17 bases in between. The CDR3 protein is CAWSSTGGDYQHF. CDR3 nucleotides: TGTGCCTGGAGTTCAACCGGTGGGGACTACCAGCATTTT.

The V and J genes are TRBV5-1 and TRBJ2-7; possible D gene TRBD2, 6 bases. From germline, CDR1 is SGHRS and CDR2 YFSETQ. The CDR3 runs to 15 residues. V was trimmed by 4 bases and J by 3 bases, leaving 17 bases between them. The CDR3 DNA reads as TGCGCCAGCAGCCCGGACCGGGGGACCAACTACGAGCAGTACTTC. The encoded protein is CASSPDRGTNYEQYF. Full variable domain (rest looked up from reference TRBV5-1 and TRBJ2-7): KAGVTQTPRYLIKTRGQQVTLSCSPISGHRSVSWYQQTPGQGLQFLFEYFSETQRNKGNFPGRFSGRQFSNSRSEMNVSTLELGDSALYLCASSPDRGTNYEQYFGPGTRLTVT.